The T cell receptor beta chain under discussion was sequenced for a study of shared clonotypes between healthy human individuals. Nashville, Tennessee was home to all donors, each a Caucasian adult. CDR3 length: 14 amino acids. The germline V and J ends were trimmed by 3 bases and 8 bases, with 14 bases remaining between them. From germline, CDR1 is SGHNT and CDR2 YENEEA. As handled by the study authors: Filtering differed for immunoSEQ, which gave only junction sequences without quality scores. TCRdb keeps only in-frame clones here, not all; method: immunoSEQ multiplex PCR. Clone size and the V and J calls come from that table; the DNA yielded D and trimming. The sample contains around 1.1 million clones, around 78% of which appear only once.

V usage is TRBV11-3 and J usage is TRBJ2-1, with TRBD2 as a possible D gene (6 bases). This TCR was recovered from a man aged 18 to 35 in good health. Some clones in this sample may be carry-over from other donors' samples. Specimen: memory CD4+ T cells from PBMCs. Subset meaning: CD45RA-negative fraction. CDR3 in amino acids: CASSFNGRGDEQFF. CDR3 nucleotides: TGTGCCAGCAGCTTTAACGGGAGAGGAGATGAGCAGTTCTTC.